These 21 T cell receptor beta chains originate from one sample sequenced in a study of T cells after yellow fever vaccination. TCRdb reprocessed the 5' RACE reads with MiXCR, giving one entry per CDR3 protein. The sample lists just under 600,000 distinct CDR3 sequences, around an eighth occurring once. Sequences were derived from PBMCs, sampled on the day of the yellow fever booster vaccination. Receptors were obtained from a man aged 25 to 45 who received the YFV17D yellow fever vaccine.

This clonotype was recorded a few times. The V call is TRBV20-1, the J call TRBJ2-3, with 8 bases lining up with TRBD2. The germline V gene encodes CDR1 DFQATT and CDR2 SNEGSKA (reference sequence). With V trimmed by 2 bases and J by 2 bases, 9 bases remained unmatched. This CDR3 has 16 amino acids. This CDR3 is CSARSLKREPTDTQYF. CDR3 coding DNA: TGCAGTGCTAGAAGTTTAAAGCGGGAGCCCACAGATACGCAGTATTTT.

This clonotype was seen a few times. The CDR3 coding sequence is TGTGCCAGCAGCCAGAGAGCGGGAGAGGGCACAGATACGCAGTATTTT. Amino acids: CASSQRAGEGTDTQYF. This chain links TRBV11-3 with TRBJ2-3; 8 bases line up with TRBD2. The CDR3 runs to 16 residues. The germline V gene has CDR1 SGHNT and CDR2 YENEEA. The junction had 8 bases not matched to a gene; V was cut back by 5 bases and J by 1 base.

This clonotype showed up just a few times. The genes are TRBV15 and TRBJ2-1, with TRBD1 matching 8 bases. The CDR3 extends over 15 amino acids. Unmatched junction bases numbered 4, after V lost 5 bases and J lost 1 base. CDR1 and CDR2 from the germline V gene are LNHNV and YYDKDF (reference sequence). CDR3 bases: TGTGCCACCAGCGCAGGGGGCCTATCCTACAATGAGCAGTTCTTC. It encodes CATSAGGLSYNEQFF.

This chain uses TRBV12-3 or TRBV12-4 with TRBJ2-5; D might be TRBD2 (6 bases). Trimming pared 7 bases from V and 2 bases from J, leaving 8 bases between. The CDR3 is 12 amino acids. CDR3 protein: CASTRGQETQYF. As DNA, the CDR3 is TGTGCCAGCACCCGGGGGCAAGAGACCCAGTACTTC.

The chain recombines TRBV20-1 with TRBJ2-1, with D unclear. In germline, CDR1 is DFQATT, CDR2 SNEGSKA (reference sequence). V was clipped by 7 bases and J by 0 bases, with 16 bases between them. The CDR3 sequence is 15 residues long. CDR3 sequence (DNA): TGCAGTGGATCAAGGGCTCCAAGCTCCTACAATGAGCAGTTCTTC. Amino acid sequence: CSGSRAPSSYNEQFF.

The genes are TRBV12-3 or TRBV12-4 and TRBJ2-6, with no clear D. Trimming cost V 8 bases and J 2 bases, with 7 bases left between them. This CDR3 region has 13 residues. The CDR3: CASSWAGANVLTF. The CDR3, as DNA: TGTGCCAGCTCATGGGCTGGGGCCAACGTCCTGACTTTC.

The table lists this clonotype with a few counts. The rearrangement joins TRBV29-1 to TRBJ2-1, with no clear D. Trimming stripped 1 base from V and 7 bases from J, with 17 bases between. This CDR3 is 15 amino acids long. CDR1 SQVTM and CDR2 ANQGSEA come from the germline V gene. DNA for the CDR3: TGCAGCGTTGAAGGACACCAAAGACGGCCTAATGAGCAGTTCTTC. Amino acids: CSVEGHQRRPNEQFF.

V and J are TRBV20-1 and TRBJ1-4, with D unresolved. Between the trimmed V and J ends, which lost 3 bases and 0 bases, there was a span of 5 bases. The CDR3 consists of 13 residues. CDR1 is DFQATT, CDR2 SNEGSKA, per germline (reference sequence). The CDR3 DNA sequence: TGCAGTGCTAGGGTCGCAACTAATGAAAAACTGTTTTTT. This sequence encodes CSARVATNEKLFF.

The J gene is TRBJ2-5, the V gene TRBV7-2; 13 bases align to TRBD2. This CDR3 is built from 15 residues. Germline values: CDR1 SGHTA, CDR2 FQGNSA. The V and J ends lost 5 bases and 7 bases, in that order; junction bases with no gene match: 7. In DNA form, the CDR3 reads TGTGCCAGCAGCACACGGACTAGCGGGAGTGGGACCCAGTACTTC. It encodes CASSTRTSGSGTQYF.

The chain joins TRBV7-9 to TRBJ2-7; D gene unclear. CDR3 length: 12 amino acids. V was cut by 0 bases and J by 5 bases, with 5 bases left in between. Germline assignment: CDR1 SEHNR and CDR2 FQNEAQ (reference sequence). DNA of the CDR3: TGTGCCAGCAGCTTAGCGAACGACGAGCAGTACTTC. Its protein is CASSLANDEQYF.

Only one count was recorded for this clonotype. The chain uses TRBV24-1 and TRBJ2-7; tentatively, D is TRBD2 (7 bases). The germline V and J ends were trimmed by 4 bases and 4 bases, with 16 bases remaining between them. Per germline, CDR1 KGHDR and CDR2 SFDVKD. The CDR3 has 15 amino acids. The CDR3 bases are TGTGCCACCAGTGACCCTCGGGGGGCAGGTTACGAGCAGTACTTC. Amino acids: CATSDPRGAGYEQYF.

The table lists this clonotype with a few counts. The rearrangement joins TRBV6-5 to TRBJ2-7; D perhaps matches TRBD1 (7 bases). The germline gives CDR1 MNHEY, CDR2 SVGAGI. Deletions cut 2 bases from V and 4 bases from J, with 18 bases between. The CDR3 extends over 16 amino acids. The CDR3 sequence is CASSYLRTGGGYEQYF. CDR3 coding DNA: TGTGCCAGCAGTTACCTAAGGACAGGCGGAGGGTACGAGCAGTACTTC.

This clonotype has only a few counts. J is TRBJ1-5 and V is TRBV20-1, with D perhaps TRBD1 (6 bases). This CDR3 spans 14 amino acids. Germline V gene sequence: CDR1 DFQATT, CDR2 SNEGSKA (reference sequence). With 6 bases removed from V and 4 bases from J, the gap between germline ends came to 16 bases. CDR3 amino acids: CSASGARGNQPQHF. In DNA, the CDR3 is TGCAGTGCATCGGGGGCCCGGGGGAATCAGCCCCAGCATTTT.

This rearrangement joins TRBV20-1 to TRBJ2-5, with TRBD2 identical over 13 bases. This CDR3 has 16 residues. Per the germline V gene, CDR1 is DFQATT and CDR2 is SNEGSKA (reference sequence). J lost 7 bases, V lost 1 base, and 9 bases had no gene match. The CDR3 loop reads CSARVGGLAGSRTQYF. The DNA of the CDR3 is TGCAGTGCTAGAGTGGGGGGACTAGCGGGATCGCGGACCCAGTACTTC.

The chain links TRBV5-1 to TRBJ2-3; the D gene is possibly TRBD2 (5 bases). The CDR3 is made up of 17 amino acids. The germline V gene encodes CDR1 SGHRS and CDR2 YFSETQ. V lost 1 base and J lost 4, with 19 bases in between. The DNA of the CDR3 is TGCGCCAGCAGCTTGCTGACTATCGGGATAGGGCCAGATACGCAGTATTTT. Translation gives CASSLLTIGIGPDTQYF. The full variable domain, its missing parts supplied by reference TRBV5-1 and TRBJ2-3, is KAGVTQTPRYLIKTRGQQVTLSCSPISGHRSVSWYQQTPGQGLQFLFEYFSETQRNKGNFPGRFSGRQFSNSRSEMNVSTLELGDSALYLCASSLLTIGIGPDTQYFGPGTRLTVL.

This clonotype was picked up a small number of times. This chain uses TRBV20-1 with TRBJ2-7; D is ambiguous. CDR1 is DFQATT and CDR2 is SNEGSKA in the germline V gene (reference sequence). The ends were cut back, 3 bases at V and 5 bases at J, with 11 bases in the middle. The CDR3 consists of 12 residues. The CDR3 nucleotides are TGCAGTGCTAGTCGCCCCTACCACGAGCAGTACTTC. Translated: CSASRPYHEQYF.

In its sample, this clonotype was seen a few times. The V gene is TRBV7-9, the J gene TRBJ1-1, with TRBD1 identical over 7 bases. V trimming: 0 bases; J trimming: 0 bases; junction bases outside the gene matches: 1. Germline CDR1 and CDR2: SEHNR and FQNEAQ (reference sequence). The CDR3 length is 15 residues. Here the CDR3 DNA reads TGTGCCAGCAGCTTAGCGACAGGGATGAACACTGAAGCTTTCTTT. Amino acids: CASSLATGMNTEAFF.

In this sample, this clonotype turned up a few times. The rearrangement joins TRBV20-1 to TRBJ2-2, with 13 bases aligning to TRBD2. The V segment lost 6 bases and the J segment 6 bases; nucleotides outside the gene matches: 10. The CDR3 loop spans 16 amino acids. Germline CDR1 reads DFQATT; CDR2 reads SNEGSKA (reference sequence). The CDR3 region has the DNA TGCAGTGCGAGCACGGGACTAGCGGGAATTTCCGGGGAGCTGTTTTTT. Residues: CSASTGLAGISGELFF.

The chain combines TRBV7-9 with TRBJ2-1; no clear D gene. Germline V gives CDR1 SEHNR, CDR2 FQNEAQ (reference sequence). The CDR3 is made up of 13 amino acids. V lost 8 bases to trimming and J lost 6 bases, with 14 bases between them. The CDR3 here is CASGQALGNEQFF. The CDR3 DNA reads TGTGCCAGCGGGCAGGCCCTGGGCAATGAGCAGTTCTTC.

This clonotype has just a few counts. This chain uses TRBV20-1 with TRBJ2-1; 10 bases are a match to TRBD2. CDR3 length equals 15 residues. The trim removed 1 base at V and 6 bases at J, leaving 6 bases unmatched. From germline, CDR1 is DFQATT and CDR2 SNEGSKA (reference sequence). The CDR3 protein is CSARGTSGKSNEQFF. Here the CDR3 DNA reads TGCAGTGCTAGAGGAACTAGCGGGAAGTCCAATGAGCAGTTCTTC.

This clonotype occurred a few times. V usage is TRBV6-5 and J usage is TRBJ2-7; D is unclear. The V gene lost 2 bases and the J gene lost 0 bases, with 8 bases spanning the gap. The CDR3 consists of 14 residues. The V gene's germline CDR1 is MNHEY and CDR2 SVGAGI. CDR3 residues: CASSYDGNSYEQYF. The DNA for the CDR3 is TGTGCCAGCAGTTACGATGGCAACTCCTACGAGCAGTACTTC.